A selection of T cell receptor beta chains follows, all from one sample in a study of CD4+ T cells in melanoma. This table comes from immunoSEQ multiplex PCR, and its TCRdb copy is limited to in-frame clones, with some not included. The sample contains some 13,000 clones, 70% of which appear only once. Sequenced: cells from a culture (not recorded whether cultured in vitro). The origin of the receptors is a human donor with melanoma. Each CDR3 is given with its conserved first and last residue. D genes are given only for firm matches. The size field is filled for only some rows; it gives once, few, many or a size class.

NA	TRBV5-1	TRBD1	TRBJ2-2	16	CASSLAGQGVTGELFF	TGCGCCAGCAGCTTGGCTGGACAGGGAGTCACCGGGGAGCTGTTTTTT
NA	TRBV27	TRBD1	TRBJ1-5	15	CASSFVGQDNQPQHF	TGTGCCAGCAGTTTCGTCGGACAGGACAATCAGCCCCAGCATTTT
NA	TRBV5-1	TRBD2	TRBJ2-1	16	CASSLAGGRSYNEQFF	TGCGCCAGCAGCTTAGCGGGGGGGCGGTCCTACAATGAGCAGTTCTTC
NA	TRBV4-1	NA	TRBJ1-2	17	CASSLEKVPPGDDGYTF	TGCGCCAGCAGCCTGGAAAAGGTACCGCCGGGTGACGATGGCTACACCTTC
few	TRBV11-2	NA	TRBJ2-7	14	CASSLGQHTYEQYF	TGTGCCAGCAGCTTAGGACAGCACACCTACGAGCAGTACTTC
NA	TRBV30	NA	TRBJ1-1	13	CAWSSIREGEAFF	TGTGCCTGGAGTTCTATCCGGGAAGGTGAAGCTTTCTTT
medium-sized	TRBV11-2	NA	TRBJ1-1	16	CASSLEFGAKNTEAFF	TGTGCCAGCAGCTTAGAATTTGGGGCCAAGAACACTGAAGCTTTCTTT
NA	TRBV6-5	NA	TRBJ1-5	15	CASRRDALGGSPQHF	TGTGCCAGCAGGAGAGACGCGCTAGGGGGTTCGCCCCAGCATTTT
NA	TRBV11-3	NA	TRBJ2-3	14	CASSTGPGLDTQYF	TGTGCCAGCAGCACCGGTCCGGGCCTGGATACGCAGTATTTT
NA	TRBV7-6	NA	TRBJ2-6	15	CASSLGLEGANVLTF	TGTGCCAGCAGCTTAGGCCTAGAGGGGGCCAACGTCCTGACTTTC
once	TRBV5-1	NA	TRBJ1-4	17	CASSLPRMAGEEEKLFF	TGCGCCAGCAGCTTGCCCCGTATGGCTGGCGAAGAAGAAAAACTGTTTTTT
NA	TRBV14	NA	TRBJ1-4	15	CASSRDSRRNEKLFF	TGTGCCAGCAGCCGAGACAGCCGCAGGAATGAAAAACTGTTTTTT
NA	TRBV30	NA	TRBJ1-6	16	CAWKGGGISYNSPLHF	TGTGCCTGGAAAGGGGGAGGGATCTCCTATAATTCACCCCTCCACTTT
NA	TRBV9	NA	TRBJ1-2	17	CASSTLQGWTTNYGYTF	TGTGCCAGCAGCACCTTACAGGGTTGGACCACTAACTATGGCTACACCTTC
NA	TRBV27	NA	TRBJ1-2	14	CASSLGGYPYGYTF	TGTGCCAGCAGTTTAGGGGGTTACCCCTATGGCTACACCTTC
once	TRBV7-7	NA	TRBJ2-5	16	CASSPQPGLRGETQYF	TGTGCCAGCAGCCCCCAACCGGGACTCCGGGGAGAGACCCAGTACTTC
NA	TRBV2	NA	TRBJ2-5	13	CASRVPFSETQYF	TGTGCCAGCAGGGTCCCCTTCTCAGAGACCCAGTACTTC
NA	TRBV28	TRBD1	TRBJ2-7	15	CASSWTGASLFEQYF	TGTGCCAGCAGTTGGACAGGGGCGTCCCTGTTCGAGCAGTACTTC
NA	TRBV7-3	NA	TRBJ2-1	13	CASSSTLVAEQFF	TGTGCCAGCAGCTCCACACTAGTGGCTGAGCAGTTCTTC
few	TRBV6-1	TRBD2	TRBJ2-1	13	CASSVSGPGGQFF	TGTGCCAGCAGTGTCTCGGGGCCGGGGGGGCAGTTCTTC
NA	TRBV15	TRBD1	TRBJ2-7	14	CATSVDRGIYEQYF	TGTGCCACCAGCGTGGACAGGGGGATCTACGAGCAGTACTTC
NA	TRBV7-2	NA	TRBJ2-5	13	CASSLWHGETQYF	TGTGCCAGCAGCTTATGGCATGGGGAGACCCAGTACTTC
medium-sized	TRBV7-9	NA	TRBJ1-4	14	CASSPGQTNEKLFF	TGTGCCAGCAGTCCTGGACAAACTAATGAAAAACTGTTTTTT
once	TRBV7-8	NA	TRBJ2-1	15	CASSFKTAAYNEQFF	TGTGCCAGCAGCTTTAAGACGGCGGCGTACAATGAGCAGTTCTTC
few	TRBV5-1	TRBD1	TRBJ2-7	15	CASSFSGTGIDEQYF	TGCGCCAGCAGCTTCTCCGGGACAGGTATAGACGAGCAGTACTTC
NA	TRBV5-1	NA	TRBJ1-1	14	CASSLAVDTTEAFF	TGCGCCAGCAGCTTGGCCGTCGACACCACTGAAGCTTTCTTT
few	TRBV18	NA	TRBJ2-7	15	CASSPSGANSYEQYF	TGTGCCAGCTCACCCTCCGGGGCTAATTCCTACGAGCAGTACTTC
few	TRBV15	NA	TRBJ1-5	14	CATRSGVGNQPQHF	TGTGCCACCAGAAGTGGAGTGGGCAATCAGCCCCAGCATTTT
once	TRBV12-5	NA	TRBJ1-4	15	CASGLVDWRDEKLFF	TGTGCTAGTGGTTTGGTCGATTGGAGGGATGAAAAACTGTTTTTT
NA	TRBV11-3	TRBD1	TRBJ2-3	19	CASSSGLSTTGKFSDTQYF	TGTGCCAGCAGCTCGGGCCTTTCGACGACAGGGAAGTTTTCCGATACGCAGTATTTT
few	TRBV19	NA	TRBJ2-1	13	CASTPGRNNEQFF	TGTGCCAGTACCCCCGGACGTAACAATGAGCAGTTCTTC
NA	TRBV5-1	TRBD1	TRBJ2-3	14	CASSSRGTTDTQYF	TGCGCCAGCAGCTCCAGGGGGACCACAGATACGCAGTATTTT
NA	TRBV7-9	NA	TRBJ2-3	15	CASSLAQGRTDTQYF	TGTGCCAGCAGCTTAGCACAGGGGAGGACAGATACGCAGTATTTT
NA	TRBV27	NA	TRBJ1-6	14	CASSSEGYNSPLHF	TGTGCCAGCAGTTCTGAGGGTTATAATTCACCCCTCCACTTT
NA	TRBV5-6	NA	TRBJ1-1	15	CASSLARGSQTEAFF	TGTGCCAGCAGCTTGGCCAGGGGATCTCAGACTGAAGCTTTCTTT
NA	TRBV7-2	NA	TRBJ1-1	13	CASSTRTGTEAFF	TGTGCCAGCAGCACCCGGACGGGCACTGAAGCTTTCTTT
NA	TRBV18	NA	TRBJ2-5	15	CASSPAGPGQETQYF	TGTGCCAGCTCACCAGCAGGGCCTGGGCAAGAGACCCAGTACTTC
NA	TRBV7-9	NA	TRBJ1-2	13	CASRDLGGSGYTF	TGTGCCAGCAGGGACCTCGGGGGTAGTGGCTACACCTTC
NA	TRBV19	NA	TRBJ1-2	15	CASKDPGHNNYGYTF	TGTGCCAGTAAGGACCCGGGACACAATAACTATGGCTACACCTTC
NA	TRBV5-6	TRBD2	TRBJ2-1	16	CASSLGLAAIINEQFF	TGTGCCAGCAGCTTGGGACTAGCAGCGATTATCAATGAGCAGTTCTTC
few	TRBV5-1	NA	TRBJ1-1	15	CASSLVPGGDTEAFF	TGCGCCAGCAGCTTGGTCCCCGGGGGGGACACTGAAGCTTTCTTT
once	TRBV18	NA	TRBJ2-2	15	CASSPALGDTGELFF	TGTGCCAGCTCACCGGCCTTAGGGGACACCGGGGAGCTGTTTTTT
NA	TRBV9	TRBD1	TRBJ1-1	12	CASSVVRGEAFF	TGTGCCAGCAGCGTAGTCAGGGGGGAAGCTTTCTTT
NA	TRBV2	NA	TRBJ2-5	14	CASKRDGYQETQYF	TGTGCCAGCAAAAGAGACGGGTACCAAGAGACCCAGTACTTC
few	TRBV7-9	TRBD1	TRBJ1-6	15	CASSLGDRGNSPLHF	TGTGCCAGCAGCTTAGGGGACAGGGGGAATTCACCCCTCCACTTT
NA	TRBV5-1	TRBD1	TRBJ1-1	15	CASSLTTGPNTEAFF	TGCGCCAGCAGCCTAACGACAGGGCCCAACACTGAAGCTTTCTTT
NA	TRBV5-6	TRBD1	TRBJ1-2	16	CASSSDRGSHPYGYTF	TGTGCCAGCAGCTCGGACAGGGGCAGTCACCCATATGGCTACACCTTC
NA	TRBV7-6	NA	TRBJ2-7	13	CASSSGPNYEQYF	TGTGCCAGCAGCTCCGGCCCTAACTACGAGCAGTACTTC
NA	TRBV10-3	NA	TRBJ1-4	14	CAISDVGFTEKLFF	TGTGCCATCAGTGATGTGGGATTCACTGAAAAACTGTTTTTT
NA	TRBV6-1	NA	TRBJ1-5	16	CASSVNWGGGNQPQHF	TGTGCCAGCAGTGTGAACTGGGGCGGTGGCAATCAGCCCCAGCATTTT
NA	TRBV6-1	NA	TRBJ2-5	15	CASSPGVGGRETQYF	TGTGCCAGCAGTCCTGGTGTTGGGGGGCGGGAGACCCAGTACTTC
NA	TRBV2	TRBD1	TRBJ1-1	14	CASRGTGGATEAFF	TGTGCCAGCAGGGGGACAGGGGGCGCCACTGAAGCTTTCTTT
few	TRBV6-4	NA	TRBJ1-2	13	CASSDGQSYGYTF	TGTGCCAGCAGTGACGGACAAAGCTATGGCTACACCTTC
NA	TRBV4-1	NA	TRBJ1-6	17	CASSQGKGEPWNSPLHF	TGCGCCAGCAGCCAAGGGAAAGGGGAACCATGGAATTCACCCCTCCACTTT
NA	TRBV5-1	NA	TRBJ2-2	15	CASSLELDDSGELFF	TGCGCCAGCAGCTTGGAACTAGACGATTCCGGGGAGCTGTTTTTT
NA	TRBV19	TRBD1	TRBJ2-2	13	CASSGTGTGELFF	TGTGCCAGTAGTGGGACAGGAACCGGGGAGCTGTTTTTT
NA	TRBV11-2	TRBD1	TRBJ1-5	13	CASSGDRGQPQHF	TGTGCCAGCAGCGGGGACAGGGGACAGCCCCAGCATTTT
NA	TRBV20-1	NA	TRBJ2-7	10	CSAGPYEQYF	TGCAGTGCCGGGCCCTACGAGCAGTACTTC
NA	TRBV6-1	TRBD1	TRBJ1-4	15	CASSEVRGRGGKLFF	TGTGCCAGCAGTGAAGTCAGGGGGCGGGGGGGAAAACTGTTTTTT
NA	TRBV11-2	NA	TRBJ2-2	13	CASSKTVAGELFF	TGTGCCAGCAGCAAGACAGTTGCCGGGGAGCTGTTTTTT